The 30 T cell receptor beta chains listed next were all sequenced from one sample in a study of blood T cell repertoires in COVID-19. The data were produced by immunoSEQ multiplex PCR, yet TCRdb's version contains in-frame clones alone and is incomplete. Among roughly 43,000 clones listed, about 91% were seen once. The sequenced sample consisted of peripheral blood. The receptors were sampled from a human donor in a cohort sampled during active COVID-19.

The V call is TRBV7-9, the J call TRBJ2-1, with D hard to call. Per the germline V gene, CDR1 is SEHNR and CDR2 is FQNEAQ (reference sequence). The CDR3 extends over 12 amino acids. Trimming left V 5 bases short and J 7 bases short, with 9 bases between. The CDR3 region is CASSQEGNEQFF. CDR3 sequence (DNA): TGTGCCAGCAGCCAGGAAGGAAATGAGCAGTTCTTC. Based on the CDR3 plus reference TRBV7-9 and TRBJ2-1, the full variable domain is DTGVSQNPRHKITKRGQNVTFRCDPISEHNRLYWYRQTLGQGPEFLTYFQNEAQLEKSRLLSDRFSAERPKGSFSTLEIQRTEQGDSAMYLCASSQEGNEQFFGPGTRLTVL.

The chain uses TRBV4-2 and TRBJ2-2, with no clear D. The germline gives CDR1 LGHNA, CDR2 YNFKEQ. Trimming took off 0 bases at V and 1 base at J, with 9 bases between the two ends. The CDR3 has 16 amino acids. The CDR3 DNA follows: TGTGCCAGCAGCCAAGATAGAGTCAAGAACACCGGGGAGCTGTTTTTT. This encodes CASSQDRVKNTGELFF.

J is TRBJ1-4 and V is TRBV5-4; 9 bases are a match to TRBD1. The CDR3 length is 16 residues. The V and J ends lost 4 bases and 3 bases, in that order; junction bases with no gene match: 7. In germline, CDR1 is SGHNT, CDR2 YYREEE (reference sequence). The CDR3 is CASSAWTGEPNEKLFF. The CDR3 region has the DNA TGTGCCAGCAGCGCATGGACAGGGGAGCCTAATGAAAAACTGTTTTTT.

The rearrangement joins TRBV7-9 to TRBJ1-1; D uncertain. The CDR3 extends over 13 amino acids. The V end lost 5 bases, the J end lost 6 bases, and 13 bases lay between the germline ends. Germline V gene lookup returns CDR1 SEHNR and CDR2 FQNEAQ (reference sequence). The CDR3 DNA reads TGTGCCAGCAGCAACAGCGGGAGGCCTGAAGCTTTCTTT. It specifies CASSNSGRPEAFF.

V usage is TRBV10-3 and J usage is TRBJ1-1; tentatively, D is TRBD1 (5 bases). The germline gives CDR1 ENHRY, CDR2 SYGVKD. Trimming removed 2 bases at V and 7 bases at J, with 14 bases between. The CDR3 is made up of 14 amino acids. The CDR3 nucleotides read TGTGCCATCAGTGAGAAGGGGCAGACTGGTGAAGCTTTCTTT. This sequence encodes CAISEKGQTGEAFF.

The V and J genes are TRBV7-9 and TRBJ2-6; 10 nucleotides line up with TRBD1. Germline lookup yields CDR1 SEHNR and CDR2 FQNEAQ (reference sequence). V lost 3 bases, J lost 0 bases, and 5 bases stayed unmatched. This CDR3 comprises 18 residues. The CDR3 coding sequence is TGTGCCAGCAGCTTCCGGGACAGGGGCTCCTCTGGGGCCAACGTCCTGACTTTC. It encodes CASSFRDRGSSGANVLTF.

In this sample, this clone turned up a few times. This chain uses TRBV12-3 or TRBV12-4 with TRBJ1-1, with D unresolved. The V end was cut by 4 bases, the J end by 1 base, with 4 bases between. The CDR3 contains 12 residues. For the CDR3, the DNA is TGTGCCAGCAGTTACGGGAACACTGAAGCTTTCTTT. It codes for CASSYGNTEAFF.

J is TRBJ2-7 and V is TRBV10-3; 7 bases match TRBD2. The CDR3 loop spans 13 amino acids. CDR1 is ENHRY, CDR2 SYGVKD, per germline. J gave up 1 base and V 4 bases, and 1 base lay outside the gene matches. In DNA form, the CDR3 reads TGTGCCATCAGTGTCGGGGGGTCCTACGAGCAGTACTTC. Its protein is CAISVGGSYEQYF.

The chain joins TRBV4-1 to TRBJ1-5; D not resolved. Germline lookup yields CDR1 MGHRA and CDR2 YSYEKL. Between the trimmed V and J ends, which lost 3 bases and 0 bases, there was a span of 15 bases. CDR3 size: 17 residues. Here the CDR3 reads CASSHLHPASSNQPQHF. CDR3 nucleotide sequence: TGCGCCAGCAGCCACCTACACCCAGCGAGTAGCAATCAGCCCCAGCATTTT.

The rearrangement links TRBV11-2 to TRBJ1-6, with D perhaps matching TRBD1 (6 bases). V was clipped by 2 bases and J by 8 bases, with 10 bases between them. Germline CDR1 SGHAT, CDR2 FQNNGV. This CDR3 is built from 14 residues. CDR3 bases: TGTGCCAGCAGCTTATGGGACACTTATTCACCCCTCCACTTT. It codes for CASSLWDTYSPLHF.

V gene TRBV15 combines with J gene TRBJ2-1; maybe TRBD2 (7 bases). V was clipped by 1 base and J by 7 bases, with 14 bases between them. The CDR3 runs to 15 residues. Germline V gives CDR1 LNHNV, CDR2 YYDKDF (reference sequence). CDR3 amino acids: CATSRVRGALNEQFF. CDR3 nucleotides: TGTGCCACCAGCAGAGTACGGGGGGCCCTGAATGAGCAGTTCTTC.

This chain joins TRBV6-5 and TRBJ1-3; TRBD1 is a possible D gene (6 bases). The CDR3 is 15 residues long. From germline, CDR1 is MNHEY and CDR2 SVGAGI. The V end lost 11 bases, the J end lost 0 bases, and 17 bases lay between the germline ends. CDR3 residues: CASPGAGISGNTIYF. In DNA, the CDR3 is TGTGCCTCCCCAGGGGCAGGCATCTCTGGAAACACCATATATTTT.

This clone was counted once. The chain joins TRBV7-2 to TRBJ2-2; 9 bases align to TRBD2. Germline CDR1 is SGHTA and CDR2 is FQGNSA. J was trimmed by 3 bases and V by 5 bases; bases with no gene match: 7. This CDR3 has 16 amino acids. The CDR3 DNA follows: TGTGCCAGCAGCATACCAGCGGGGGGCTACACCGGGGAGCTGTTTTTT. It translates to CASSIPAGGYTGELFF.

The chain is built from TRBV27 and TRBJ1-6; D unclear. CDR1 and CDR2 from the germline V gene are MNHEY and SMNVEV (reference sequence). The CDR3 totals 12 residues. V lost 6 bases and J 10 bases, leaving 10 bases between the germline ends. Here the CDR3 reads CASRIVMSPLHF. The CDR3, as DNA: TGTGCCAGCAGAATAGTCATGTCACCCCTCCACTTT.

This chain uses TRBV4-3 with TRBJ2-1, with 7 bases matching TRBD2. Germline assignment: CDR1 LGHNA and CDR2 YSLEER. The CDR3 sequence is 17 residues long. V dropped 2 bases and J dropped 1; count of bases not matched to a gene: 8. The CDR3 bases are TGCGCCAGCAGCCAACCTCCCGGGGGGTTATCCTACAATGAGCAGTTCTTC. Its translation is CASSQPPGGLSYNEQFF.

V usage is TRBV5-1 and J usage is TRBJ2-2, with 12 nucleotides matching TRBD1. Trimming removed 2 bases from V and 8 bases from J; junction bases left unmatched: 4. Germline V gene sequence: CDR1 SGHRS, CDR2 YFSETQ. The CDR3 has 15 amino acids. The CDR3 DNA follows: TGCGCCAGCAGCTTCGGGACAGGGGGCGTGGGGGAGCTGTTTTTT. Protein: CASSFGTGGVGELFF.

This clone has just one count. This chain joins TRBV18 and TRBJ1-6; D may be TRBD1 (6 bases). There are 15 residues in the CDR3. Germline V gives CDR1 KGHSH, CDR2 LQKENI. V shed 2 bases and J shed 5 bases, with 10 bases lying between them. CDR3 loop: CASSPAAGDNSPLHF. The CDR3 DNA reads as TGTGCCAGCTCACCAGCGGCAGGGGATAATTCACCCCTCCACTTT.

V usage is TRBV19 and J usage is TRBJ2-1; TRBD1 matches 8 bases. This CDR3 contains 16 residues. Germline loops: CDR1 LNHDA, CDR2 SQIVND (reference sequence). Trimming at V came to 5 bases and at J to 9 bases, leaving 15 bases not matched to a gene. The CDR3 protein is CASSPGGQGARGEQFF. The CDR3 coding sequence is TGTGCCAGTAGTCCCGGCGGCCAGGGGGCTAGAGGTGAGCAGTTCTTC.

CDR3 nucleotides: TGTGCCAGCTCACCCTACAGGGGGTCCTCGAACACTGAAGCTTTCTTT. This sequence encodes CASSPYRGSSNTEAFF. This chain connects TRBV18 to TRBJ1-1; 8 bases line up with TRBD1. V gave up 3 bases and J gave up 1 base; unmatched junction bases: 7. From germline, CDR1 is KGHSH and CDR2 LQKENI. The length of the CDR3 is 16 residues. Together with reference TRBV18 and TRBJ1-1, the CDR3 gives the full variable domain: NAGVMQNPRHLVRRRGQEARLRCSPMKGHSHVYWYRQLPEEGLKFMVYLQKENIIDESGMPKERFSAEFPKEGPSILRIQQVVRGDSAAYFCASSPYRGSSNTEAFFGQGTRLTVV.

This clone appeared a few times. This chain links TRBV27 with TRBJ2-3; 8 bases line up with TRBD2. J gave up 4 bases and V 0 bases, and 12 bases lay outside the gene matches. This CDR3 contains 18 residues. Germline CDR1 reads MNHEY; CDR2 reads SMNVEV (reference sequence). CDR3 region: CASSLSRTSGRRADTQYF. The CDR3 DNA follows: TGTGCCAGCAGTTTATCGAGGACAAGCGGGAGAAGAGCAGATACGCAGTATTTT.

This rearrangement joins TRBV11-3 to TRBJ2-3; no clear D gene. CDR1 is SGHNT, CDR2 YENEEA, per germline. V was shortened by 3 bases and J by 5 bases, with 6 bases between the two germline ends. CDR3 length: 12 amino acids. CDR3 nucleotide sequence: TGTGCCAGCAGCTTGCCGGGAGATACGCAGTATTTT. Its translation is CASSLPGDTQYF.

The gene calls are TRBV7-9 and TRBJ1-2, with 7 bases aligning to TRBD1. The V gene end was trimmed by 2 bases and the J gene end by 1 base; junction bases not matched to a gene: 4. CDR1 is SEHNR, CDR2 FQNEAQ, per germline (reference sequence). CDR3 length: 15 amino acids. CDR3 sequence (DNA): TGTGCCAGCAGCTTACGACAGGGTGGTAACTATGGCTACACCTTC. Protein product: CASSLRQGGNYGYTF. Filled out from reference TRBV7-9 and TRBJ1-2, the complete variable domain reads DTGVSQNPRHKITKRGQNVTFRCDPISEHNRLYWYRQTLGQGPEFLTYFQNEAQLEKSRLLSDRFSAERPKGSFSTLEIQRTEQGDSAMYLCASSLRQGGNYGYTFGSGTRLTVV.

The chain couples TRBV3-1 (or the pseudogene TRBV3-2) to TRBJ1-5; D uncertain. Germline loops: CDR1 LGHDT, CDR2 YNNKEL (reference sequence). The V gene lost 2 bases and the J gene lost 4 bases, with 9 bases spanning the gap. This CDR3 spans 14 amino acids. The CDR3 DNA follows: TGTGCCAGCAGCCAATTCGGAGGGAATCAGCCCCAGCATTTT. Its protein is CASSQFGGNQPQHF.

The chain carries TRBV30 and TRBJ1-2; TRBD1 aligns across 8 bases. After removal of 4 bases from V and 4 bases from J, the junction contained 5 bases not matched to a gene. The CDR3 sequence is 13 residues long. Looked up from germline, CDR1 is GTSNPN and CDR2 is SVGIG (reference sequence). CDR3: CAWNRDRPYGYTF. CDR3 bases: TGTGCCTGGAATAGGGACAGGCCCTATGGCTACACCTTC.

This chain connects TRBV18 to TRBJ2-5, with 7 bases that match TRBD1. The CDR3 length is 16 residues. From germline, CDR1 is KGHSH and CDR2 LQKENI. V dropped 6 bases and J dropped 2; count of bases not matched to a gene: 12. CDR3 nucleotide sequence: TGTGCCAGCTCCGAACGAGGAAGGGGGCGTCAAGAGACCCAGTACTTC. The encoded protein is CASSERGRGRQETQYF.

The CDR3 spells CASSASHNSNQPQHF. Written as DNA, the CDR3 is TGTGCCAGTAGTGCTTCTCACAATAGCAATCAGCCCCAGCATTTT. The V call is TRBV19, the J call TRBJ1-5; D remains unclear. V lost 5 bases and J 0 bases, leaving 11 bases between the germline ends. The CDR3 loop spans 15 amino acids. The V gene's germline CDR1 is LNHDA and CDR2 SQIVND (reference sequence).

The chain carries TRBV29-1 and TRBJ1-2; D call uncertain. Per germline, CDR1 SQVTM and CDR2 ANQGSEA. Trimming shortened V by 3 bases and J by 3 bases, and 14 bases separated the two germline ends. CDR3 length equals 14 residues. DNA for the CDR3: TGCAGCGTTGAGAGTTCGGGAGCTGACTATGGCTACACCTTC. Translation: CSVESSGADYGYTF. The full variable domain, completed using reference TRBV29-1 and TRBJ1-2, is SAVISQKPSRDICQRGTSLTIQCQVDSQVTMMFWYRQQPGQSLTLIATANQGSEATYESGFVIDKFPISRPNLTFSTLTVSNMSPEDSSIYLCSVESSGADYGYTFGSGTRLTVV.

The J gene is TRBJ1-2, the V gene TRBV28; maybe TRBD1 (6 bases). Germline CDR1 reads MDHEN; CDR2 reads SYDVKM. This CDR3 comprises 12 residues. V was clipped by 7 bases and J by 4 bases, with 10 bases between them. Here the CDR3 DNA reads TGTGCCAGCATGGGGACACCCTATGGCTACACCTTC. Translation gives CASMGTPYGYTF.

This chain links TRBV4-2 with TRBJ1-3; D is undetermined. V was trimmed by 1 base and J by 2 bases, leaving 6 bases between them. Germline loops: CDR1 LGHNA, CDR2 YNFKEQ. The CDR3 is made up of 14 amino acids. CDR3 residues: CASSQGVTGNTIYF. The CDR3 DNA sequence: TGTGCCAGCAGCCAAGGAGTAACTGGAAACACCATATATTTT.

As DNA, the CDR3 is TGTGCCAGTAGTATAGTGGACACAAGCTACAATGAGCAGTTCTTC. Translation: CASSIVDTSYNEQFF. The gene calls are TRBV19 and TRBJ2-1; a possible D gene is TRBD1 (5 bases). The CDR3 loop spans 15 amino acids. Looked up from germline, CDR1 is LNHDA and CDR2 is SQIVND (reference sequence). Deletions cut 1 base from V and 3 bases from J, with 10 bases between.